This entry lists 10 T cell receptor beta chains sequenced from one sample in a study of human T cells and chemical hapten exposure. Noted time point: patch test 1, 2 weeks after DPC sensitization. Treatment reported: therapeutic diphenylcyclopropenone sensitization with weekly scalp DPC. TCRdb reprocessed the RACE reads via MiXCR and lists one record per CDR3 protein. The repertoire includes just under 350,000 distinct CDR3 sequences, approximately 6.3% of them detected once, and 7% to 10% sits in the top ten. Sequenced material: whole blood, taken in connection with sensitization to the hapten diphenylcyclopropenone (DPC). The receptors stem from a young woman with alopecia areata. Some clones in this sample may be carry-over from other donors' samples.

This clonotype was counted a few times. Its ends do not fully match the called genes, so a read error is possible. The chain couples TRBV7-7 to TRBJ2-5; 15 bases align to TRBD2. The CDR3 runs 19 residues. Germline CDR1 and CDR2: SSHAT and FNYEAQ (reference sequence). The CDR3 loop is CASSEGGLAGGRFQETQYF. The CDR3 DNA reads as TGTGCTAGCAGCGAAGGGGGACTAGCGGGGGGCCGATTCCAAGAGACCCAGTACTTC.

The gene calls are TRBV5-1 and TRBJ2-5, with D uncertain. Trimming cost V 4 bases and J 2 bases, with 15 bases left between them. The CDR3 is 15 amino acids. CDR1 and CDR2 from the germline V gene are SGHRS and YFSETQ. The CDR3 nucleotides read TGCGCCAGCAGCCCGTCGAGGAAGGTACAAGAGACCCAGTACTTC. This gives the protein CASSPSRKVQETQYF.

This rearrangement joins TRBV6-2 or TRBV6-3 to TRBJ1-1, with unresolved D. V gave up 3 bases and J gave up 4 bases, with 9 bases separating them. This CDR3 is built from 13 residues. The germline V gene has CDR1 MNHEY and CDR2 SVGEGT. The CDR3 DNA is TGTGCCAGCAGTTATGTGGTGAGCACTGAAGCTTTCTTT. Its protein is CASSYVVSTEAFF.

V is TRBV18 and J is TRBJ1-1; tentatively, D is TRBD1 (6 bases). This CDR3 comprises 17 residues. CDR1 is KGHSH, CDR2 LQKENI, per germline. The ends were cut back, 1 base at V and 0 bases at J, with 15 bases in the middle. CDR3: CASSPQPGAFMNTEAFF. In DNA form, the CDR3 reads TGTGCCAGCTCACCACAGCCAGGGGCCTTTATGAACACTGAAGCTTTCTTT. The complete variable domain, with remaining parts taken from reference TRBV18 and TRBJ1-1, reads NAGVMQNPRHLVRRRGQEARLRCSPMKGHSHVYWYRQLPEEGLKFMVYLQKENIIDESGMPKERFSAEFPKEGPSILRIQQVVRGDSAAYFCASSPQPGAFMNTEAFFGQGTRLTVV.

This clonotype was seen a handful of times. The chain links TRBV12-3 or TRBV12-4 to TRBJ2-3; the D is unclear. The CDR3 sequence is 10 residues long. Trimming took 6 bases from V and 5 from J, leaving 3 bases between them. The CDR3 nucleotides read TGTGCCAGCAGGAGAGATACGCAGTATTTT. Translating gives CASRRDTQYF.

This clonotype was found many times. The V gene is TRBV5-1, the J gene TRBJ1-1; D is unresolved. Germline V lookup: CDR1 SGHRS, CDR2 YFSETQ. CDR3 size: 15 residues. Trimming took 0 bases from V and 0 from J, leaving 9 bases between them. CDR3 amino acids: CASSLGAGLNTEAFF. The CDR3, as DNA: TGCGCCAGCAGCTTGGGGGCAGGCCTGAACACTGAAGCTTTCTTT.

By share, this clonotype counts as medium-sized. The chain recombines TRBV13 with TRBJ1-1; TRBD1 matches at 7 bases. The germline gives CDR1 PRHDT, CDR2 FYEKMQ (reference sequence). V trimming: 5 bases; J trimming: 3 bases; junction bases outside the gene matches: 3. This CDR3 spans 13 amino acids. CDR3 sequence (DNA): TGTGCCAGCAGCCATGGACAGGACACTGAAGCTTTCTTT. Translating gives CASSHGQDTEAFF.

The chain joins TRBV15 to TRBJ2-7; D is undetermined. Between the trimmed V and J ends, which lost 2 bases and 7 bases, there was a span of 15 bases. Germline CDR1 reads LNHNV; CDR2 reads YYDKDF (reference sequence). This CDR3 is 14 amino acids long. Written as DNA, the CDR3 is TGTGCCACCAGCAGACCCTCTGCCCGTCTGGAGCAGTACTTC. It translates to CATSRPSARLEQYF.

This clonotype has only a few counts. In DNA form, the CDR3 reads TGCGCCAGCAGCGAAATACTAGCGGGTCCGGATACGCAGTATTTT. The encoded protein is CASSEILAGPDTQYF. The rearrangement joins TRBV4-3 to TRBJ2-3; 9 positions match TRBD2. The trim removed 5 bases at V and 6 bases at J, leaving 9 bases unmatched. Germline lookup yields CDR1 LGHNA and CDR2 YSLEER. There are 15 residues in the CDR3.

This clonotype occurred many times. The rearrangement links TRBV18 to TRBJ2-3; D not resolved. The CDR3 consists of 13 residues. CDR1 and CDR2 (germline): KGHSH, LQKENI. The V end was cut by 0 bases, the J end by 5 bases, with 6 bases between. CDR3 residues: CASSPPIRDTQYF. For the CDR3, the DNA is TGTGCCAGCTCACCACCGATTAGAGATACGCAGTATTTT.